One and the same sample provided the 24 T cell receptor beta chains below, sequenced in a study of blood T cell repertoires in COVID-19 (dated by TCRdb to the early 2020s). The method was the immunoSEQ multiplex PCR assay. The source is immuneACCESS, and TCRdb retained only in-frame sequences with V and J called. Part of the clones is not carried over; for the studies checked, unresolved V genes explain less than half of this, and the remainder is unexplained. The sample table shows roughly 280,000 clones, and roughly 86% are seen once. Of the sample, roughly 8% falls within the top ten clones. Sequencing was carried out using peripheral blood. Source of these receptors: a man aged 35-49 years with active or convalescent COVID-19.

This rearrangement joins TRBV2 to TRBJ1-2; no firm D call. V shed 5 bases and J shed 3 bases, with 7 bases lying between them. This CDR3 comprises 12 residues. Germline values: CDR1 SNHLY, CDR2 FYNNEI. CDR3 DNA sequence: TGTGCCAGCAGTCCCGGTGACTATGGCTACACCTTC. This encodes CASSPGDYGYTF.

This rearrangement joins TRBV30 to TRBJ1-6; no clear D gene. V was cut by 0 bases and J by 15 bases, with 12 bases left in between. The CDR3 consists of 12 residues. CDR1 and CDR2 from the germline V gene are GTSNPN and SVGIG (reference sequence). The CDR3 here is CAWSVRGPGLHF. The CDR3 bases are TGTGCCTGGAGTGTACGGGGTCCAGGCCTCCACTTT.

The chain links TRBV11-2 to TRBJ1-1; D unclear. V dropped 1 base and J dropped 0 bases, with 3 bases sitting between them. The CDR3 loop spans 13 amino acids. The V gene's germline CDR1 is SGHAT and CDR2 FQNNGV. As DNA, the CDR3 is TGTGCCAGCAGCTTAGTCGTGAACACTGAAGCTTTCTTT. Its protein is CASSLVVNTEAFF.

The count of this clone is one. This chain links TRBV30 with TRBJ2-2, with 7 positions matching TRBD2. Germline assignment: CDR1 GTSNPN and CDR2 SVGIG (reference sequence). There are 11 residues in the CDR3. CDR3 sequence (DNA): TGTGGGGGGAGGGACACCGGGGAGCTGTTTTTT. Its protein is CGGRDTGELFF.

This clone was seen ten or more times. This chain joins TRBV7-3 and TRBJ2-4, with TRBD1 matching 10 bases. Per the germline V gene, CDR1 is SGHTA and CDR2 is FQGTGA. This CDR3 contains 17 residues. V gave up 2 bases and J gave up 6 bases; unmatched junction bases: 10. Here the CDR3 reads CASSLGMGTGELNIQYF. CDR3 sequence (DNA): TGTGCCAGCAGCTTAGGAATGGGGACAGGGGAGTTAAACATTCAGTACTTC. Supplemented by reference TRBV7-3 and TRBJ2-4, the full variable domain reads GAGVSQTPSNKVTEKGKYVELRCDPISGHTALYWYRQSLGQGPEFLIYFQGTGAADDSGLPNDRFFAVRPEGSVSTLKIQRTERGDSAVYLCASSLGMGTGELNIQYFGAGTRLSVL.

The chain employs TRBV27 and TRBJ2-7; D is perhaps TRBD2 (6 bases). V was clipped by 8 bases and J by 5 bases, with 16 bases between them. The CDR3 is made up of 13 amino acids. CDR1 is MNHEY, CDR2 SMNVEV, per germline (reference sequence). The CDR3 protein is CASGTPPGDEQYF. For the CDR3, the DNA is TGTGCCAGCGGAACCCCTCCGGGGGACGAGCAGTACTTC.

This chain joins TRBV5-5 and TRBJ2-3, with 9 bases aligning to TRBD1. CDR3 length: 15 residues. J lost 3 bases, V lost 4 bases, and 6 bases had no gene match. Germline values: CDR1 SGHKS, CDR2 YYEKEE (reference sequence). Here the CDR3 DNA reads TGTGCCAGCAGCCCGGACAGGGGAGGAACAGATACGCAGTATTTT. Translating gives CASSPDRGGTDTQYF.

V is TRBV19 and J is TRBJ1-1; weak D call: TRBD1 (5 bases). Germline assignment: CDR1 LNHDA and CDR2 SQIVND (reference sequence). The CDR3 extends over 13 amino acids. With 9 bases removed from V and 8 bases from J, the gap between germline ends came to 19 bases. CDR3 residues: CASATGVTTEAFF. The CDR3 DNA follows: TGTGCCAGCGCTACAGGCGTGACCACCGAAGCTTTCTTT.

V is TRBV2 and J is TRBJ2-7, with D perhaps TRBD2 (6 bases). Trimming took off 6 bases at V and 2 bases at J, with 14 bases between the two ends. CDR1 and CDR2 from the germline V gene are SNHLY and FYNNEI. The CDR3 spans 14 residues. CDR3 loop: CASRPAGRTYEQYF. CDR3 in DNA: TGTGCCAGCAGGCCGGCGGGGCGAACCTACGAGCAGTACTTC.

The chain employs TRBV5-1 and TRBJ2-2; no clear D gene. Per germline, CDR1 SGHRS and CDR2 YFSETQ. The CDR3 loop spans 14 amino acids. Between the trimmed V and J ends, which lost 6 bases and 0 bases, there was a span of 9 bases. CDR3 DNA: TGCGCCAGCAATGCGAGGTCGAACACCGGGGAGCTGTTTTTT. The encoded protein is CASNARSNTGELFF.

The chain employs TRBV6-5 and TRBJ2-3; D perhaps matches TRBD1 (6 bases). Trimming cost V 5 bases and J 0 bases, with 12 bases left between them. The CDR3 spans 15 residues. CDR1 and CDR2 from the germline V gene are MNHEY and SVGAGI. CDR3 protein: CASSLRGLSTDTQYF. Written as DNA, the CDR3 is TGTGCCAGCAGTCTCAGGGGCCTAAGCACAGATACGCAGTATTTT.

The chain carries TRBV23-1 and TRBJ2-7, with TRBD1 matching over 9 bases. TRBV23-1 is reported as an ORF; its role is uncertain. Trimming removed 10 bases from V and 1 base from J; junction bases left unmatched: 20. This CDR3 is 18 amino acids long. Written as DNA, the CDR3 is TGCGCCACCTCCCTGGGACAGGGCATCCTAAACAGTTCCTACGAGCAGTACTTC. It yields the protein CATSLGQGILNSSYEQYF.

The rearrangement links TRBV29-1 to TRBJ2-7; D possibly corresponds to TRBD1 (6 bases). The V and J ends lost 4 bases and 6 bases respectively, with 13 bases between them. Germline V lookup: CDR1 SQVTM, CDR2 ANQGSEA. CDR3 length: 12 residues. As DNA, the CDR3 is TGCAGCGTTGTTCAAACAGGGCTCGAGCAGTACTTC. This gives the protein CSVVQTGLEQYF.

The rearrangement joins TRBV28 to TRBJ2-7; D uncertain. The CDR3 covers 11 residues. Germline CDR1 is MDHEN and CDR2 is SYDVKM. V lost 6 bases to trimming and J lost 5 bases, with 8 bases between them. CDR3 coding DNA: TGTGCCAGCAGCCTCCGGGACGAGCAGTACTTC. This sequence encodes CASSLRDEQYF.

The chain joins TRBV5-1 to TRBJ1-1; the match to TRBD1 covers 8 bases. The CDR3 runs 12 residues. Germline CDR1 reads SGHRS; CDR2 reads YFSETQ. J was trimmed by 9 bases and V by 4 bases; bases with no gene match: 5. This CDR3 is CASSLTGGKAFF. CDR3 DNA sequence: TGCGCCAGCAGCCTTACAGGGGGAAAAGCTTTCTTT.

The gene calls are TRBV6-1 and TRBJ2-3, with 8 bases lining up with TRBD2. Germline-derived CDR1 and CDR2 are MNHNS and SASEGT. The V gene end was trimmed by 0 bases and the J gene end by 4 bases; junction bases not matched to a gene: 0. The CDR3 totals 14 residues. The CDR3 DNA is TGTGCCAGCAGTGAAGCGCGGGGGGCAGATACGCAGTATTTT. Translated: CASSEARGADTQYF.

As to this clone: An end of the junction does not agree with germline; a read error may underlie this. The V and J genes are TRBV3-1 (or the pseudogene TRBV3-2) and TRBJ2-7; maybe TRBD2 (5 bases). The V gene's germline CDR1 is LGHDT and CDR2 YNNKEL (reference sequence). The CDR3 has 13 amino acids. The CDR3 region has the DNA TGTGCCAGCAGCCAAGCCCTCCGGGAAAGTCCCGTCTTC. Residues: CASSQALRESPVF.

The chain links TRBV19 to TRBJ1-4, with D tentatively TRBD1 (6 bases). The ends were cut back, 5 bases at V and 8 bases at J, with 15 bases in the middle. The CDR3 length is 14 residues. Germline V CDR1 and CDR2: LNHDA, SQIVND (reference sequence). This chain's CDR3 is CASSGDRSQEKLFF. In DNA form, the CDR3 reads TGTGCCAGTAGTGGCGACAGGTCGCAAGAAAAACTGTTTTTT.

The chain has TRBV19 and TRBJ1-1; 10 nucleotides align to TRBD1. Trimming at V came to 7 bases and at J to 2 bases, leaving 10 bases not matched to a gene. Germline assignment: CDR1 LNHDA and CDR2 SQIVND (reference sequence). There are 16 residues in the CDR3. CDR3 amino acids: CASKPLDRGKNTEAFF. CDR3 nucleotides: TGTGCCAGTAAGCCCCTGGACAGGGGGAAAAACACTGAAGCTTTCTTT.

V usage is TRBV3-1 (or the pseudogene TRBV3-2) and J usage is TRBJ2-5; maybe TRBD2 (6 bases). The V gene's germline CDR1 is LGHDT and CDR2 YNNKEL (reference sequence). This CDR3 has 13 residues. V lost 5 bases and J 1 base, leaving 8 bases between the germline ends. This chain's CDR3 is CASSGLSQETQYF. The CDR3 DNA reads TGTGCCAGCAGCGGACTATCCCAAGAGACCCAGTACTTC.

This rearrangement joins TRBV7-2 to TRBJ1-2; D might be TRBD1 (6 bases). Trimming removed 4 bases from V and 4 bases from J, with 13 bases in between. Germline loops: CDR1 SGHTA, CDR2 FQGNSA. The CDR3 runs 14 residues. This chain's CDR3 is CASSSPGTIYGYTF. Here the CDR3 DNA reads TGTGCCAGCAGCTCCCCGGGGACAATCTATGGCTACACCTTC.

The CDR3 nucleotides read TGTGCCAGTAGTATAGGGTCAGGGCCCTTCGGCCCCCAGCATTTT. Its translation: CASSIGSGPFGPQHF. The V gene is TRBV19, the J gene TRBJ1-5; the D gene is possibly TRBD1 (5 bases). This CDR3 spans 15 amino acids. From germline, CDR1 is LNHDA and CDR2 SQIVND (reference sequence). Trimming removed 1 base from V and 10 bases from J, with 17 bases in between.

This chain links TRBV29-1 with TRBJ1-2; the match to TRBD1 covers 7 bases. CDR3 length equals 11 residues. V dropped 7 bases and J dropped 5; count of bases not matched to a gene: 4. Germline CDR1 and CDR2: SQVTM and ANQGSEA. CDR3 region: CSGLQGYGYTF. The CDR3 DNA reads as TGCAGCGGCCTACAGGGGTATGGCTACACCTTC.

This clone was counted a single time. This chain uses TRBV7-8 with TRBJ2-6; D remains ambiguous. CDR1 and CDR2 (germline): SGHVS, FQNEAQ. The CDR3 covers 15 residues. V was shortened by 1 base and J by 0 bases, with 4 bases between the two germline ends. The CDR3 region is CASSLVFSGANVLTF. The CDR3 coding sequence is TGTGCCAGCAGCTTAGTATTCTCTGGGGCCAACGTCCTGACTTTC. Using reference TRBV7-8 and TRBJ2-6 for the parts outside the CDR3, the full variable domain is GAGVSQSPRYKVAKRGQDVALRCDPISGHVSLFWYQQALGQGPEFLTYFQNEAQLDKSGLPSDRFFAERPEGSVSTLKIQRTQQEDSAVYLCASSLVFSGANVLTFGAGSRLTVL.